The clone carrying this T cell receptor (beta chain) occurred many times. The junction and the germline gene differ at one end; a read error may be behind it. This record belongs to a study of neurological immune-mediated disorders. The germline V gene encodes CDR1 SGHTA and CDR2 FQGNSA. The CDR3 is 14 residues long. Time point described: longitudinal time-point 1 (baseline). TCRdb recomputed calls from the 5' RACE reads with MiXCR, one row per CDR3 protein. The repertoire holds 60,000 to 90,000 distinct CDR3 sequences, with about 10% as singletons. This receptor was taken from a man aged 25-40 years in good health. Sequences were obtained from PBMCs. J is TRBJ2-5 and V is TRBV7-2, with D perhaps being TRBD1 or TRBD2 (5 bases each). CDR3 coding DNA: TGTGCCAGCAGCTTAATAGGGACCCAAGGGACCCAGTACTTC. Its protein product is CASSLIGTQGTQYF.